The next 23 T cell receptor beta chains were all read from a single sample in a study of blood T cell repertoires in COVID-19. The data were produced by immunoSEQ multiplex PCR, yet TCRdb's version contains in-frame clones alone and is incomplete. The sample gives 150,000 to 200,000 clones, about 86% of which show up once; roughly 9.8% is in the top ten. The sequenced sample was peripheral blood. These receptors were taken from a woman in her sixties or seventies with COVID-19, enrolled during active disease.

The V gene is TRBV11-3, the J gene TRBJ2-7; D might be TRBD2 (5 bases). The V and J ends lost 3 bases and 4 bases respectively, with 10 bases between them. CDR1 is SGHNT, CDR2 YENEEA, per germline. This CDR3 contains 13 residues. CDR3 residues: CASSFGELYEQYF. In nucleotides, the CDR3 is TGTGCCAGCAGCTTCGGGGAACTATACGAGCAGTACTTC.

The rearrangement links TRBV24-1 to TRBJ1-2, with 8 nucleotides matching TRBD1. CDR1 and CDR2 from the germline V gene are KGHDR and SFDVKD. Losses at the gene ends were 4 bases for V and 6 bases for J; bases not matched to a gene: 12. There are 16 residues in the CDR3. The CDR3 is CATSDPKMTGVDGYTF. As DNA, the CDR3 is TGTGCCACCAGTGACCCCAAAATGACAGGGGTCGATGGCTACACCTTC.

V is TRBV7-2 and J is TRBJ2-6; D is unresolved. Germline V gene data show CDR1 as SGHTA and CDR2 as FQGNSA. The CDR3 extends over 15 amino acids. Trimming left V 5 bases short and J 0 bases short, with 8 bases between. CDR3 in amino acids: CASSPRNSGANVLTF. The CDR3 DNA reads TGTGCCAGCAGCCCCCGTAACTCTGGGGCCAACGTCCTGACTTTC.

This clone turned up a few times. The gene calls are TRBV11-2 and TRBJ1-1; D unresolved. Germline V gives CDR1 SGHAT, CDR2 FQNNGV. The CDR3 is 13 amino acids. With 0 bases removed from V and 7 bases from J, the gap between germline ends came to 9 bases. The CDR3: CASSLEVALEAFF. CDR3 sequence (DNA): TGTGCCAGCAGCTTAGAGGTAGCACTTGAAGCTTTCTTT.

CDR3 sequence reads: CASSLKADYGYTF. The CDR3 DNA is TGTGCCAGCAGCTTAAAGGCGGACTATGGCTACACCTTC. The chain carries TRBV11-3 and TRBJ1-2; D is uncertain. V was clipped by 2 bases and J by 3 bases, with 7 bases between them. The CDR3 is 13 amino acids. The germline CDR1 and CDR2 sequences are SGHNT and YENEEA.

The chain couples TRBV12-3 or TRBV12-4 to TRBJ2-5; D might be TRBD1 (6 bases). The CDR3 contains 12 residues. V lost 5 bases, J lost 5 bases, and 9 bases lay in between. CDR3 nucleotide sequence: TGTGCCAGCAGTCCCCAGGGGGAGACCCAGTACTTC. It yields the protein CASSPQGETQYF.

This clone was detected only once. The CDR3 DNA reads TGTGCCAGCAGCACGGGACAGGGGAACTACGAGCAGTACTTC. It translates to CASSTGQGNYEQYF. The chain joins TRBV11-3 to TRBJ2-7; 10 positions agree with TRBD1. With V trimmed by 5 bases and J by 3 bases, 4 bases remained unmatched. Germline loops: CDR1 SGHNT, CDR2 YENEEA. The CDR3 totals 14 residues.

The chain uses TRBV5-6 and TRBJ2-5, with TRBD1 matching 9 bases. Germline V gene data show CDR1 as SGHDT and CDR2 as YYEEEE. The junction had 9 bases not matched to a gene; V was cut back by 6 bases and J by 3 bases. This CDR3 region has 15 residues. The CDR3 DNA reads as TGTGCCAGCACCGACCAGGGACAGGGAAAAGAGACCCAGTACTTC. As protein: CASTDQGQGKETQYF.

The chain is built from TRBV9 and TRBJ1-1; tentative D call: TRBD1 (5 bases). From germline, CDR1 is SGDLS and CDR2 YYNGEE. The V end was cut by 0 bases, the J end by 0 bases, with 12 bases between. This CDR3 contains 16 residues. CDR3 residues: CASSVVAGGVNTEAFF. DNA for the CDR3: TGTGCCAGCAGCGTAGTGGCGGGGGGGGTGAACACTGAAGCTTTCTTT.

The chain recombines TRBV19 with TRBJ2-3; weak D call: TRBD2 (5 bases). This CDR3 has 15 residues. Germline-derived CDR1 and CDR2 are LNHDA and SQIVND (reference sequence). V was cut by 5 bases and J by 0 bases, with 12 bases left in between. The CDR3 DNA reads as TGTGCCAGTAGTCGGACTTACTCTAGCACAGATACGCAGTATTTT. Its translation is CASSRTYSSTDTQYF.

CDR3 region: CASSSDRGRYQPQHF. For the CDR3, the DNA is TGTGCCAGCAGTTCGGACAGGGGGCGATATCAGCCCCAGCATTTT. This rearrangement joins TRBV27 to TRBJ1-5; 11 bases agree with TRBD1. Trimming cost V 4 bases and J 5 bases; bases outside gene matches: 4. The CDR3 runs 15 residues. The germline gives CDR1 MNHEY, CDR2 SMNVEV (reference sequence).

The chain employs TRBV30 and TRBJ2-5; the match to TRBD2 covers 7 bases. J gave up 4 bases and V 0 bases, and 8 bases lay outside the gene matches. The CDR3 length is 15 residues. CDR1 and CDR2 from the germline V gene are GTSNPN and SVGIG (reference sequence). The CDR3 bases are TGTGCCTGGAGTGTAGAGAGCGGGGTGTCAGAGACCCAGTACTTC. Translated: CAWSVESGVSETQYF.

The chain uses TRBV28 and TRBJ1-5; D unresolved. Germline V gene sequence: CDR1 MDHEN, CDR2 SYDVKM. The CDR3 is 13 residues long. Trimming pared 6 bases from V and 0 bases from J, leaving 6 bases between. The CDR3 spells CASREGSNQPQHF. The CDR3 DNA reads TGTGCCAGCAGGGAGGGTAGCAATCAGCCCCAGCATTTT.

The chain recombines TRBV7-2 with TRBJ1-2; 7 positions agree with TRBD1. The germline CDR1 and CDR2 sequences are SGHTA and FQGNSA. This CDR3 region has 15 residues. The trim removed 5 bases at V and 2 bases at J, leaving 8 bases unmatched. The CDR3, as DNA: TGTGCCAGCAGCCCGGACAGGTCCCGAAACTATGGCTACACCTTC. It specifies CASSPDRSRNYGYTF.

This clone came up a few times. This chain joins TRBV6-4 and TRBJ2-1; maybe TRBD2 (5 bases). The CDR3 contains 12 residues. Germline CDR1 is MRHNA and CDR2 is SNTAGT. V lost 2 bases, J lost 8 bases, and 7 bases lay in between. CDR3 in DNA: TGTGCCAGCAGTGACGGGGAGTATGAGCAGTTCTTC. It encodes CASSDGEYEQFF.

This chain joins TRBV7-2 and TRBJ1-1; TRBD1 matches at 9 bases. CDR1 and CDR2 from the germline V gene are SGHTA and FQGNSA. CDR3 length: 14 amino acids. V was clipped by 4 bases and J by 0 bases; unmatched bases: 0. CDR3 nucleotide sequence: TGTGCCAGCAGCTGGACAGGGGTGAACACTGAAGCTTTCTTT. This sequence encodes CASSWTGVNTEAFF.

This clone was seen a few times. The chain has TRBV7-2 and TRBJ2-1; 15 bases map to TRBD2. J was trimmed by 9 bases and V by 3 bases; bases with no gene match: 12. This CDR3 region has 18 residues. From germline, CDR1 is SGHTA and CDR2 FQGNSA. The CDR3 here is CASSLTKTGTSGRSEQFF. Written as DNA, the CDR3 is TGTGCCAGCAGCTTGACGAAAACGGGGACTAGCGGGAGGAGTGAGCAGTTCTTC. The full variable domain, in which reference TRBV7-2 and TRBJ2-1 provide the parts outside the CDR3, is GAGVSQSPSNKVTEKGKDVELRCDPISGHTALYWYRQSLGQGLEFLIYFQGNSAPDKSGLPSDRFSAERTGGSVSTLTIQRTQQEDSAVYLCASSLTKTGTSGRSEQFFGPGTRLTVL.

The chain has TRBV7-8 and TRBJ1-2; D is unclear. Germline V gene sequence: CDR1 SGHVS, CDR2 FQNEAQ. The V end lost 5 bases, the J end lost 8 bases, and 18 bases lay between the germline ends. This CDR3 comprises 14 residues. The CDR3, as DNA: TGTGCCAGCAGCCCCCGGAGGGCCCCGGGGGGCTACACCTTC. Translated, it gives CASSPRRAPGGYTF.

The rearrangement uses TRBV6-2 or TRBV6-3 and TRBJ2-1, with 9 nucleotides matching TRBD2. The ends lost 3 bases at V and 0 bases at J; junction bases unmatched: 6. Germline CDR1 and CDR2: MNHEY and SVGEGT. This CDR3 has 17 residues. CDR3 nucleotide sequence: TGTGCCAGCAGTTATACTAGCGGGCAAAGCTCCTACAATGAGCAGTTCTTC. This gives the protein CASSYTSGQSSYNEQFF.

V and J are TRBV24-1 and TRBJ1-1, with D tentatively TRBD1 (6 bases). This CDR3 is 15 amino acids long. The germline V gene has CDR1 KGHDR and CDR2 SFDVKD. The germline V and J ends were trimmed by 3 bases and 8 bases, with 18 bases remaining between them. The CDR3 DNA reads as TGTGCCACCAGTGATCTGACCGGGACACAGTTCGAAGCTTTCTTT. Translation: CATSDLTGTQFEAFF.

As for this clone: Other DNA variants within this sample encode the same CDR3. The rearrangement links TRBV6-5 to TRBJ2-7, with 8 positions matching TRBD1. The V segment lost 6 bases and the J segment 4 bases; nucleotides outside the gene matches: 8. CDR1 is MNHEY, CDR2 SVGAGI, per germline. The CDR3 has 14 amino acids. The CDR3 loop is CASSRGQGLYEQYF. Written as DNA, the CDR3 is TGTGCCAGCAGCCGCGGACAGGGTTTGTACGAGCAGTACTTC.

The chain joins TRBV28 to TRBJ2-7; D perhaps matches TRBD1 (5 bases). Germline loops: CDR1 MDHEN, CDR2 SYDVKM. CDR3 size: 13 residues. V dropped 8 bases and J dropped 2 bases, with 13 bases sitting between them. Written as DNA, the CDR3 is TGTGCCAGCGGACAAAGGGGCCCCTACGAGCAGTACTTC. This sequence encodes CASGQRGPYEQYF.

The rearrangement links TRBV6-2 or TRBV6-3 to TRBJ2-1, with unresolved D. Germline-derived CDR1 and CDR2 are MNHEY and SVGEGT. This CDR3 has 11 amino acids. Trimming left V 5 bases short and J 8 bases short, with 7 bases between. CDR3 coding DNA: TGTGCCAGCAGTCGACGGGATGAGCAGTTCTTC. It codes for CASSRRDEQFF.